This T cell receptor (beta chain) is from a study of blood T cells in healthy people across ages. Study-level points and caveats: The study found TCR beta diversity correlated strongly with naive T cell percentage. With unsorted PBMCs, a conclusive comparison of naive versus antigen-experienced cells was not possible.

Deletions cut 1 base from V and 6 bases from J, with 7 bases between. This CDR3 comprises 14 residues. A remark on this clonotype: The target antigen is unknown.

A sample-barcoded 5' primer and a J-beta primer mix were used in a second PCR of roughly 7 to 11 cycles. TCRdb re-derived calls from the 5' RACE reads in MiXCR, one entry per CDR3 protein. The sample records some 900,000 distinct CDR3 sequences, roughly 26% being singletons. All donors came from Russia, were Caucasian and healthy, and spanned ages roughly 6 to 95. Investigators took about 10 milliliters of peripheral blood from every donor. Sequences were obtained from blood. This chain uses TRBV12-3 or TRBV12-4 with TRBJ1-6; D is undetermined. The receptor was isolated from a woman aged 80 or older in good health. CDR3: CASSLVDGNSPLHF. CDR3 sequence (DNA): TGTGCCAGCAGTTTAGTCGACGGTAATTCACCCCTCCACTTT.